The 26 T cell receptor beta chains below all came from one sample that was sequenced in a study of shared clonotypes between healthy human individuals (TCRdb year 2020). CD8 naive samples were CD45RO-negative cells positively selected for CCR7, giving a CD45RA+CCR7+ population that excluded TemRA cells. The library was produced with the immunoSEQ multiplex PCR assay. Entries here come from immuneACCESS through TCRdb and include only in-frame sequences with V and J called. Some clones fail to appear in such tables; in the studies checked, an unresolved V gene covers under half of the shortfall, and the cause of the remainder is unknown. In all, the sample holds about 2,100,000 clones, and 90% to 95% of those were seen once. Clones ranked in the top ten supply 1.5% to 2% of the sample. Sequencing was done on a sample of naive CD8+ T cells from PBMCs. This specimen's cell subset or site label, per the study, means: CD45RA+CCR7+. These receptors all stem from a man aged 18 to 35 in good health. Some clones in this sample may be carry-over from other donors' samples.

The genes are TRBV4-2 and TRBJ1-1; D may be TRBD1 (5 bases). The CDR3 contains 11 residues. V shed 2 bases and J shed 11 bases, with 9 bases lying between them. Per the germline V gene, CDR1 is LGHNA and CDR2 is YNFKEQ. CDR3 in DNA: TGTGCCAGCAGCCAATTGGGGGACGCTTTCTTT. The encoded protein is CASSQLGDAFF.

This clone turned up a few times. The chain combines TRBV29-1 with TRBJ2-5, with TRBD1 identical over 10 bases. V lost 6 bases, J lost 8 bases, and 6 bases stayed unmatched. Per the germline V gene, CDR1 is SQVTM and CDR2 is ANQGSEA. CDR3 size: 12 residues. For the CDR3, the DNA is TGCAGCGTGGAGGACAGGGGGACAACCCAGTACTTC. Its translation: CSVEDRGTTQYF.

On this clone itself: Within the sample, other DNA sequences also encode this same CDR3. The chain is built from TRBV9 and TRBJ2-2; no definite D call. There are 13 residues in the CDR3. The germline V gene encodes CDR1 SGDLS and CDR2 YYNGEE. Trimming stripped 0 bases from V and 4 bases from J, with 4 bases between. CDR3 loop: CASSVELTGELFF. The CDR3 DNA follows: TGTGCCAGCAGCGTAGAGCTCACCGGGGAGCTGTTTTTT.

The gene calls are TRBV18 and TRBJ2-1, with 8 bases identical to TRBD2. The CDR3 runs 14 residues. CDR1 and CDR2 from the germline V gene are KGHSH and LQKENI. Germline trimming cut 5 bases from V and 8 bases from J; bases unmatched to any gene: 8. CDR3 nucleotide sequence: TGTGCCAGCTCAGCACGGGAGGGCCTGTATGAGCAGTTCTTC. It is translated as CASSAREGLYEQFF.

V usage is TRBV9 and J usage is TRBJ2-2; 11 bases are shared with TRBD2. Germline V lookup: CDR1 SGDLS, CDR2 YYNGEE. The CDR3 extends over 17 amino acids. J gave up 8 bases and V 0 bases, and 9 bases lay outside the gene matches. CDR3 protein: CASSVALLAGGLGELFF. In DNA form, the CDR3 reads TGTGCCAGCAGCGTAGCTCTTCTAGCGGGAGGTTTAGGGGAGCTGTTTTTT. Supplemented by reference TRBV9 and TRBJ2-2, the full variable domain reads DSGVTQTPKHLITATGQRVTLRCSPRSGDLSVYWYQQSLDQGLQFLIQYYNGEERAKGNILERFSAQQFPDLHSELNLSSLELGDSALYFCASSVALLAGGLGELFFGEGSRLTVL.

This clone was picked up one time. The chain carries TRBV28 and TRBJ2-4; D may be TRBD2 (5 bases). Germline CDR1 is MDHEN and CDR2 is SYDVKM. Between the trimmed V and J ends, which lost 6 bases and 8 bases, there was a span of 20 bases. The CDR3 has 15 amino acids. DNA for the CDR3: TGTGCCAGCAGCCGCCCATCGGACCGGCGGGACATTCAGTACTTC. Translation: CASSRPSDRRDIQYF. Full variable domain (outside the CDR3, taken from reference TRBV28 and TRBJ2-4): DVKVTQSSRYLVKRTGEKVFLECVQDMDHENMFWYRQDPGLGLRLIYFSYDVKMKEKGDIPEGYSVSREKKERFSLILESASTNQTSMYLCASSRPSDRRDIQYFGAGTRLSVL.

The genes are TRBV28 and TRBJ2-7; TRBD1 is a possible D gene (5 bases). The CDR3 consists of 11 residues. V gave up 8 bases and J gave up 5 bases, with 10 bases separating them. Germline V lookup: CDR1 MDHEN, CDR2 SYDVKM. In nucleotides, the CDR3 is TGTGCCAGCTGGTCAGGGAACGAGCAGTACTTC. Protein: CASWSGNEQYF.

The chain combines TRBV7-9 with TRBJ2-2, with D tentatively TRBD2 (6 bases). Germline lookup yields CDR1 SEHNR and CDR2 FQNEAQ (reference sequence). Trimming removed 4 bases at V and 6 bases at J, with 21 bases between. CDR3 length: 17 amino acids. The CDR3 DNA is TGTGCCAGCAGCTCGGAAGGGGCTAGCGAGAAACCCGGGGAGCTGTTTTTT. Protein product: CASSSEGASEKPGELFF.

Here the CDR3 reads CASSVSPGQNYEQYF. The CDR3 DNA follows: TGTGCCAGCAGCGTAAGCCCGGGACAGAACTACGAGCAGTACTTC. The chain recombines TRBV7-7 with TRBJ2-7; 7 nucleotides agree with TRBD1. CDR1 SSHAT and CDR2 FNYEAQ come from the germline V gene (reference sequence). V lost 5 bases to trimming and J lost 3 bases; unmatched junction nucleotides: 10. The CDR3 length is 15 residues.

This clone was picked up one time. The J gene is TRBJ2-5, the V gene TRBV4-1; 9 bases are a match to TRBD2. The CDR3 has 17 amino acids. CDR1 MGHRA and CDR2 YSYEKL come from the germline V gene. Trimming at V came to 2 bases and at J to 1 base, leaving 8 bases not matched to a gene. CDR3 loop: CASSQRGAGGSQETQYF. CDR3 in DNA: TGCGCCAGCAGCCAAAGAGGAGCGGGAGGATCCCAAGAGACCCAGTACTTC.

This chain's CDR3 is CASSEAGWRLAPTGELFF. CDR3 coding DNA: TGTGCCAGCAGTGAAGCGGGGTGGAGACTAGCCCCTACCGGGGAGCTGTTTTTT. The V and J genes are TRBV6-1 and TRBJ2-2; 7 nucleotides line up with TRBD2. From germline, CDR1 is MNHNS and CDR2 SASEGT. V lost 0 bases to trimming and J lost 5 bases; unmatched junction nucleotides: 12. The CDR3 runs to 18 residues.

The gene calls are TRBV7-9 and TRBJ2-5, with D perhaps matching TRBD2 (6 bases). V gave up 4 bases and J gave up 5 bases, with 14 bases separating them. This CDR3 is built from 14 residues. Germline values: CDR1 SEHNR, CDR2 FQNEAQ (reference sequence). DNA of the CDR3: TGTGCCAGCAGCTGGAGGGGTAGCAGGGAGACCCAGTACTTC. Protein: CASSWRGSRETQYF.

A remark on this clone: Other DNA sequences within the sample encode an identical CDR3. CDR3: CASSLGVPYEQYF. Written as DNA, the CDR3 is TGTGCCAGCAGCCTGGGGGTACCCTACGAGCAGTACTTC. The chain joins TRBV11-2 to TRBJ2-7, with D tentatively TRBD1 or TRBD2 (5 bases each). Germline lookup yields CDR1 SGHAT and CDR2 FQNNGV. V was cut by 5 bases and J by 2 bases, with 10 bases left in between. The CDR3 consists of 13 residues. Filled out from reference TRBV11-2 and TRBJ2-7, the complete variable domain reads EAGVAQSPRYKIIEKRQSVAFWCNPISGHATLYWYQQILGQGPKLLIQFQNNGVVDDSQLPKDRFSAERLKGVDSTLKIQPAKLEDSAVYLCASSLGVPYEQYFGPGTRLTVT.

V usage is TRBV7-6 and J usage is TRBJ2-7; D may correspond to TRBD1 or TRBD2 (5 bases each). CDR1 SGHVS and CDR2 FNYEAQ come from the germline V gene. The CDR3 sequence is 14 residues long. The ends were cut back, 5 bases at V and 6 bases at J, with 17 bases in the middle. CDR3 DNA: TGTGCCAGCAGCCCCCGGTCGGGACCCCTCGAGCAGTACTTC. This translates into CASSPRSGPLEQYF.

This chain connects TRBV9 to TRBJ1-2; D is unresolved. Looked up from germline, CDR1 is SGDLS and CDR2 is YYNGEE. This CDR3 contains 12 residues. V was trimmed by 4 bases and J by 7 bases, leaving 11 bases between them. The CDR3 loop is CASSTSLLGYTF. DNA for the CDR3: TGTGCCAGCAGCACCAGTCTGCTTGGCTACACCTTC.

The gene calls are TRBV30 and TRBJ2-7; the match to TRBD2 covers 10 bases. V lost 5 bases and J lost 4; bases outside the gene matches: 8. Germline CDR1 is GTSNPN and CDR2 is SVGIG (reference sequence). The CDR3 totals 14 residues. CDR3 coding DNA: TGTGCCTGGGGTAGGCTAGCGGGAGTTTACGAGCAGTACTTC. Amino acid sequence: CAWGRLAGVYEQYF.

The CDR3 spells CASSPRRTGQETQYF. The CDR3 nucleotides read TGTGCCAGCAGCCCTAGGAGGACAGGCCAAGAGACCCAGTACTTC. The J gene is TRBJ2-5, the V gene TRBV14, with 7 bases matching TRBD1. The V segment lost 4 bases and the J segment 1 base; nucleotides outside the gene matches: 6. The CDR3 has 15 amino acids. Germline assignment: CDR1 SGHDN and CDR2 FVKESK.

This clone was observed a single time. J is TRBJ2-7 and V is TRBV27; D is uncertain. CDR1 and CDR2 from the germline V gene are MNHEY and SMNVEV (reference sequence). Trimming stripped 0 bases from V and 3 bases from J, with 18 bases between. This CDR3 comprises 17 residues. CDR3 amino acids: CASSLSGFGFISYEQYF. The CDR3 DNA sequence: TGTGCCAGCAGTTTATCCGGATTTGGGTTCATCAGCTACGAGCAGTACTTC.

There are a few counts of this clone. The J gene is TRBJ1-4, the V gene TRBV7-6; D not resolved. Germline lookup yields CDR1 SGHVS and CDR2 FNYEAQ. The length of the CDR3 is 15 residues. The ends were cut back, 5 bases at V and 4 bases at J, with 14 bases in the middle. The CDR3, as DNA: TGTGCCAGCAGCCTTTTTGCGGGAATTAATGAAAAACTGTTTTTT. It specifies CASSLFAGINEKLFF.

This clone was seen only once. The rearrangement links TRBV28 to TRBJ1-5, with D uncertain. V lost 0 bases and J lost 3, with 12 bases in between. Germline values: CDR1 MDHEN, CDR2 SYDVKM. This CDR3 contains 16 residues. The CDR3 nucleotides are TGTGCCAGCAGTTTATGGAAGGCCAGTTACAATCAGCCCCAGCATTTT. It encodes CASSLWKASYNQPQHF.

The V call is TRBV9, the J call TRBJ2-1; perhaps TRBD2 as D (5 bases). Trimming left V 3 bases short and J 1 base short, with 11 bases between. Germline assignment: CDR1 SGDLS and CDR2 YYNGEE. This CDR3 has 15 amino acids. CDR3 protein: CASSAAGGSYNEQFF. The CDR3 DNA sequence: TGTGCCAGCAGCGCCGCGGGCGGTTCCTACAATGAGCAGTTCTTC.

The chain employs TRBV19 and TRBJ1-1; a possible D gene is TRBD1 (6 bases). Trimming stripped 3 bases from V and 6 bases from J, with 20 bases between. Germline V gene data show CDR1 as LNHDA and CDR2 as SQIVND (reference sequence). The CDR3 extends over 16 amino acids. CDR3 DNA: TGTGCCAGTAGTATCGACCCGGGGGGGCGTCTGTCTGAAGCTTTCTTT. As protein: CASSIDPGGRLSEAFF.

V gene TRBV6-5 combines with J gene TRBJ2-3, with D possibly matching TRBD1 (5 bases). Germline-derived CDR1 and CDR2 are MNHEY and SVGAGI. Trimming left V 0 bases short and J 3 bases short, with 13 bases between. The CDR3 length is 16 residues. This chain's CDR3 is CASSYSIERGTDTQYF. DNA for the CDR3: TGTGCCAGCAGTTACTCGATAGAAAGGGGAACAGATACGCAGTATTTT.

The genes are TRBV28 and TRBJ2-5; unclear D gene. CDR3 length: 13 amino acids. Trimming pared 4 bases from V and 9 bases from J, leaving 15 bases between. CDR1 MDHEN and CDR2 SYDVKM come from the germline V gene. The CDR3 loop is CASSYARVDPQYF. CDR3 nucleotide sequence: TGTGCCAGCAGTTACGCAAGAGTTGATCCCCAGTACTTC. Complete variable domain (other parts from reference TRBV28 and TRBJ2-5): DVKVTQSSRYLVKRTGEKVFLECVQDMDHENMFWYRQDPGLGLRLIYFSYDVKMKEKGDIPEGYSVSREKKERFSLILESASTNQTSMYLCASSYARVDPQYFGPGTRLLVL.

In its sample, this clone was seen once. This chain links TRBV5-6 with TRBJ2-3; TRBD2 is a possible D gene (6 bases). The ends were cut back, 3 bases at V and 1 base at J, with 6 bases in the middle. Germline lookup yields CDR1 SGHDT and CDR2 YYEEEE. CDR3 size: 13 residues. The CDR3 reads CASSWGGTDTQYF. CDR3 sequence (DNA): TGTGCCAGCAGCTGGGGGGGCACAGATACGCAGTATTTT. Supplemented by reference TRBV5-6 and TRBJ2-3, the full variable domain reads DAGVTQSPTHLIKTRGQQVTLRCSPKSGHDTVSWYQQALGQGPQFIFQYYEEEERQRGNFPDRFSGHQFPNYSSELNVNALLLGDSALYLCASSWGGTDTQYFGPGTRLTVL.

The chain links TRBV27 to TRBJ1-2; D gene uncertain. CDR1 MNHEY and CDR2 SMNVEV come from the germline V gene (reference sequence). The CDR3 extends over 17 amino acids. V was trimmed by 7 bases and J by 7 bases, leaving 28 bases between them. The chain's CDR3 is CASMGFGGPNWGTGYTF. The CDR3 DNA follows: TGTGCCAGCATGGGGTTCGGCGGACCAAATTGGGGAACTGGCTACACCTTC.